The 20 T cell receptor beta chains below all came from one sample that was sequenced in a study of blood T cell repertoires in COVID-19. Sequenced by immunoSEQ multiplex PCR; TCRdb stores in-frame clones only, minus some. The table includes roughly 400,000 clones, approximately 87% detected once. Sequenced: PBMCs or T cells enriched from blood (not recorded which). Receptors were obtained from a woman aged 45-59 years who had recovered from COVID-19.

V usage is TRBV27 and J usage is TRBJ2-7, with TRBD2 matching 9 bases. J gave up 4 bases and V 8 bases, and 9 bases lay outside the gene matches. Germline V gives CDR1 MNHEY, CDR2 SMNVEV (reference sequence). The CDR3 contains 14 residues. CDR3 nucleotides: TGTGCCAGCCGCGGGGGGGCCAATAGGTACGAGCAGTACTTC. This encodes CASRGGANRYEQYF.

Only one count was recorded for this clone. CDR3 nucleotide sequence: TGCAGCGTCTTCAGATCTAGCACAGATACGCAGTATTTT. This translates into CSVFRSSTDTQYF. The chain recombines TRBV29-1 with TRBJ2-3; D uncertain. There are 13 residues in the CDR3. Trimming pared 6 bases from V and 0 bases from J, leaving 10 bases between. In germline, CDR1 is SQVTM, CDR2 ANQGSEA.

This rearrangement joins TRBV18 to TRBJ2-1; D possibly corresponds to TRBD2 (6 bases). CDR1 and CDR2 (germline): KGHSH, LQKENI. V was shortened by 8 bases and J by 9 bases, with 17 bases between the two germline ends. This CDR3 spans 13 amino acids. CDR3 sequence (DNA): TGTGCCAGCCGGGACTCCGAATTGGGTGAGCAGTTCTTC. Its translation is CASRDSELGEQFF.

The chain combines TRBV19 with TRBJ1-6; no firm D call. The CDR3 is 14 amino acids. Germline lookup yields CDR1 LNHDA and CDR2 SQIVND (reference sequence). V lost 6 bases and J 8 bases, leaving 14 bases between the germline ends. The CDR3 coding sequence is TGTGCCAGTAGGGAGGGTCGCAGCCATTCACCCCTCCACTTT. Translated: CASREGRSHSPLHF.

The V call is TRBV27, the J call TRBJ1-2, with D perhaps TRBD1 (6 bases). CDR3 length: 13 amino acids. In germline, CDR1 is MNHEY, CDR2 SMNVEV (reference sequence). V shed 5 bases and J shed 8 bases, with 15 bases lying between them. CDR3 DNA sequence: TGTGCCAGCAGTCAGGAAGGGGGTCGGGGCTACACCTTC. Translation gives CASSQEGGRGYTF.

The rearrangement joins TRBV10-3 to TRBJ1-2, with D possibly TRBD1 on 6 matching bases. Per germline, CDR1 ENHRY and CDR2 SYGVKD. The CDR3 is made up of 19 amino acids. Trimming cost V 0 bases and J 7 bases, with 27 bases left between them. The CDR3 loop reads CAISESGRAGEVRSSGYTF. DNA of the CDR3: TGTGCCATCAGTGAGTCGGGAAGGGCAGGGGAAGTTCGGAGTAGTGGCTACACCTTC.

The V call is TRBV7-8, the J call TRBJ1-1; maybe TRBD1 (5 bases). The germline V gene has CDR1 SGHVS and CDR2 FQNEAQ. V lost 8 bases to trimming and J lost 6 bases, with 13 bases between them. This CDR3 is 12 amino acids long. DNA of the CDR3: TGTGCCAGCGTGGAGGGGTCTGCTGAAGCTTTCTTT. Amino acid sequence: CASVEGSAEAFF.

This clone was observed a handful of times. The chain joins TRBV28 to TRBJ2-1; D may be TRBD2 (7 bases). CDR3 length equals 15 residues. CDR1 is MDHEN and CDR2 is SYDVKM in the germline V gene. Trimming shortened V by 6 bases and J by 9 bases, and 21 bases separated the two germline ends. The DNA for the CDR3 is TGTGCCAGCAGCCACGCTAGGGGGGGGCTGGGTGAGCAGTTCTTC. This encodes CASSHARGGLGEQFF.

The rearrangement joins TRBV6-1 to TRBJ1-6, with unresolved D. The CDR3 covers 15 residues. Germline CDR1 MNHNS, CDR2 SASEGT. Trimming took 3 bases from V and 9 from J, leaving 15 bases between them. This CDR3 is CASSDSAPRVSPLHF. CDR3 DNA sequence: TGTGCCAGCAGTGATTCGGCACCGCGGGTTTCACCCCTCCACTTT.

The rearrangement joins TRBV9 to TRBJ1-2; no clear D. Germline V gene data show CDR1 as SGDLS and CDR2 as YYNGEE. Trimming cost V 7 bases and J 0 bases, with 10 bases left between them. This CDR3 has 13 residues. The DNA for the CDR3 is TGTGCCAGCTCCGGGGAGCCTAACTATGGCTACACCTTC. Its translation is CASSGEPNYGYTF.

This clone appeared once. At one end the junction does not follow the germline gene, possibly because of a read error. The chain recombines TRBV6-1 with TRBJ2-1; 7 positions agree with TRBD2. The CDR3 is made up of 13 amino acids. From germline, CDR1 is MNHNS and CDR2 SASEGT. This chain's CDR3 is CASSEGGRDYCVF. CDR3 bases: TGTGCCAGCAGTGAAGGGGGCCGGGACTACTGTGTCTTC.

This clone has only one observation. The chain links TRBV5-1 to TRBJ2-7; TRBD2 might be the D (5 bases). This CDR3 region has 18 residues. Trimming removed 2 bases from V and 4 bases from J, with 25 bases in between. Germline V gives CDR1 SGHRS, CDR2 YFSETQ. The CDR3 sequence is CASSLGFGNAGPEYEQYF. For the CDR3, the DNA is TGCGCCAGCAGCTTAGGGTTCGGGAATGCCGGGCCAGAGTACGAGCAGTACTTC.

The genes are TRBV28 and TRBJ2-5; 7 bases agree with TRBD2. V lost 6 bases, J lost 1 base, and 2 bases stayed unmatched. This CDR3 has 13 residues. Germline V CDR1 and CDR2: MDHEN, SYDVKM. CDR3 nucleotides: TGTGCCAGCAGCTCTAGCGGCCAAGAGACCCAGTACTTC. As protein: CASSSSGQETQYF.

This chain connects TRBV2 to TRBJ1-3; TRBD1 might be the D (6 bases). V shed 7 bases and J shed 1 base, with 14 bases lying between them. This CDR3 spans 15 amino acids. The germline gives CDR1 SNHLY, CDR2 FYNNEI. DNA of the CDR3: TGTGCCAGCAACGGGGACACCTTGTCTGGAAACACCATATATTTT. It specifies CASNGDTLSGNTIYF.

CDR3 in amino acids: CASSQVFSGGQALAKNIQYF. DNA of the CDR3: TGCGCCAGCAGCCAAGTCTTTTCCGGTGGGCAAGCCCTAGCCAAAAACATTCAGTACTTC. The rearrangement joins TRBV4-1 to TRBJ2-4, with D hard to call. This CDR3 region has 20 residues. Germline CDR1 is MGHRA and CDR2 is YSYEKL. The germline V and J ends were trimmed by 1 base and 0 bases, with 22 bases remaining between them.

As concerns this clone: Other DNA sequences in this sample translate to the same CDR3. The genes are TRBV2 and TRBJ1-1, with 7 nucleotides matching TRBD1. Germline V gene data show CDR1 as SNHLY and CDR2 as FYNNEI. This CDR3 comprises 14 residues. With 5 bases clipped from V and 1 base from J, the junction kept 4 bases outside the gene matches. CDR3 in DNA: TGTGCCAGCAGTCGACAGGGCCCGAACACTGAAGCTTTCTTT. It is translated as CASSRQGPNTEAFF.

The chain has TRBV12-3 or TRBV12-4 and TRBJ1-1; possible D gene TRBD1, 6 bases. This CDR3 has 11 residues. With 5 bases removed from V and 5 bases from J, the gap between germline ends came to 6 bases. CDR3 nucleotides: TGTGCCAGCAGTACAGGGACTGAAGCTTTCTTT. Translation gives CASSTGTEAFF.

The chain combines TRBV18 with TRBJ1-6; TRBD1 aligns across 9 bases. The CDR3 extends over 16 amino acids. V lost 3 bases and J lost 4; bases outside the gene matches: 4. The germline gives CDR1 KGHSH, CDR2 LQKENI. The CDR3 DNA follows: TGTGCCAGCTCACCGGGGACAGGGTCGTATAATTCACCCCTCCACTTT. Its protein is CASSPGTGSYNSPLHF.

This clone was detected a few times. The V call is TRBV6-4, the J call TRBJ2-1, with 8 bases fitting TRBD1. The CDR3 has 15 residues. The ends lost 6 bases at V and 5 bases at J; junction bases unmatched: 9. CDR1 is MRHNA and CDR2 is SNTAGT in the germline V gene. The CDR3 sequence is CASSTDRGPHNEQFF. The DNA for the CDR3 is TGTGCCAGCAGCACCGACAGGGGTCCTCACAATGAGCAGTTCTTC.

This clone was picked up one time. The rearrangement links TRBV2 to TRBJ1-5; tentative D call: TRBD1 (5 bases). CDR1 SNHLY and CDR2 FYNNEI come from the germline V gene. The CDR3 extends over 19 amino acids. Trimming took 6 bases from V and 0 from J, leaving 24 bases between them. The CDR3 is CASRAEGTTGRNSNQPQHF. The DNA for the CDR3 is TGTGCCAGCAGGGCCGAGGGGACTACGGGACGCAATAGCAATCAGCCCCAGCATTTT.